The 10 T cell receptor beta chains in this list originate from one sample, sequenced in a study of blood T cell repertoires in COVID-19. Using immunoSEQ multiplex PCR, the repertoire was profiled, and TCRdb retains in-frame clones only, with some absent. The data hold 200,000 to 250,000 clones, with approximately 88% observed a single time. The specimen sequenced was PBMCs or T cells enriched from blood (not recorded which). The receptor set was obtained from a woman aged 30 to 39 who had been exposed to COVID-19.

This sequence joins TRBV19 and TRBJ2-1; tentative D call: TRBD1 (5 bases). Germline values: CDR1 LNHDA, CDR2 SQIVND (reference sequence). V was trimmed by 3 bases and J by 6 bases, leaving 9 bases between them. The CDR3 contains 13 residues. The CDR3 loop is CASSMGRANEQFF. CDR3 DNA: TGTGCCAGTAGTATGGGCAGGGCCAATGAGCAGTTCTTC.

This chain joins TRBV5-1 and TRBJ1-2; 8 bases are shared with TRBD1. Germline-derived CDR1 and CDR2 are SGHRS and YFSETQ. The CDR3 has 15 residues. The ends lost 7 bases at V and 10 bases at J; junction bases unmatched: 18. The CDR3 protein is CASASSPGQVFDYTF. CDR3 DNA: TGCGCCAGCGCTTCTTCTCCGGGACAGGTATTTGACTACACCTTC.

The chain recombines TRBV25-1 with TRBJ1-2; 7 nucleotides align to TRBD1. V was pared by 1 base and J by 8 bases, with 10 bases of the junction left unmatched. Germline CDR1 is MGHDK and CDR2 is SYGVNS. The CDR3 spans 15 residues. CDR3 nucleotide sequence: TGTGCCAGCAGTGAATGGAGTGGCAGGGGGTACGGCTACACCTTC. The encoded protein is CASSEWSGRGYGYTF.

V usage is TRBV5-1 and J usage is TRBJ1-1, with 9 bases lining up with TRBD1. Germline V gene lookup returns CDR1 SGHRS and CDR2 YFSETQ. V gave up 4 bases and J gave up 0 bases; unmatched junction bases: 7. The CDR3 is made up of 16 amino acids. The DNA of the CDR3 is TGCGCCAGCAGCCCGGACAGGGGCCTAATGAACACTGAAGCTTTCTTT. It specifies CASSPDRGLMNTEAFF.

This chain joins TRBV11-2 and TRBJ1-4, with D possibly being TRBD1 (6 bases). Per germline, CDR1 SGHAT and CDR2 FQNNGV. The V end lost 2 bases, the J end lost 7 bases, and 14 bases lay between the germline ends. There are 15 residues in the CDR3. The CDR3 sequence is CASSLLGAPFEKLFF. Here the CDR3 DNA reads TGTGCCAGCAGCTTATTGGGGGCGCCATTTGAAAAACTGTTTTTT.

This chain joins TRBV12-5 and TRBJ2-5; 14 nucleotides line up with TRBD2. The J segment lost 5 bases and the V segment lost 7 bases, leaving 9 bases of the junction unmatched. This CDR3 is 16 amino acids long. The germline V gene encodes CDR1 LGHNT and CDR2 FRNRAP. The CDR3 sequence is CASAPGLAGGRETQYF. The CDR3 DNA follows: TGTGCTAGTGCCCCCGGACTAGCGGGAGGTCGGGAGACCCAGTACTTC.

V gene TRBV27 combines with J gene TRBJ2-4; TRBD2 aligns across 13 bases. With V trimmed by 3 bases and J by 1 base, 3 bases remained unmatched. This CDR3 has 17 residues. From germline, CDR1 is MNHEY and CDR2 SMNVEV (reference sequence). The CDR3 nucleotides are TGTGCCAGCAGTTTGGGACTAGCGGGGTCGGCCAAAAACATTCAGTACTTC. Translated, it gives CASSLGLAGSAKNIQYF.

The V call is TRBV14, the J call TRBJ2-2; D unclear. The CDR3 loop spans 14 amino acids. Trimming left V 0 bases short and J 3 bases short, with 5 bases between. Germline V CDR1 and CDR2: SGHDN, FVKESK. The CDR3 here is CASSQDYYTGELFF. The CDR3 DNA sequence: TGTGCCAGCAGCCAAGACTACTACACCGGGGAGCTGTTTTTT.

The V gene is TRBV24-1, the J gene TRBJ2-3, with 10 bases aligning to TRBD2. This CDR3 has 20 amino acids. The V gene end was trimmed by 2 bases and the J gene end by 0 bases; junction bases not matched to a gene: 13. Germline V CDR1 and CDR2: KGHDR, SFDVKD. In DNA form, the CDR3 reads TGTGCCACCAGTGATTGCCGCCTTCTAGCGGGAGCGCCTAGCACAGATACGCAGTATTTT. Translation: CATSDCRLLAGAPSTDTQYF.

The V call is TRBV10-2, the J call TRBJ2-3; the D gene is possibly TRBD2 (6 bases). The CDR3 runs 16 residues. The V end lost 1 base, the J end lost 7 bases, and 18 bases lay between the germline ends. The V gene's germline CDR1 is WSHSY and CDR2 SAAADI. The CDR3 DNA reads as TGCGCCAGCAGTGAGTACGGGGGAAGGCCGGCGAATACGCAGTATTTT. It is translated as CASSEYGGRPANTQYF.